These 14 T cell receptor beta chains share one sample of origin, sequenced in a study of shared clonotypes between healthy human individuals. Terminally differentiated effector memory CD45RA+ cells were excluded from the naive CD8 cells, which were CD45RO-negative and positively selected for CCR7. Repertoires were generated with immunoSEQ multiplex PCR, while TCRdb's copy carries only in-frame clones and drops some. The table has about 870,000 clones, 80% to 95% seen once. Sequenced material: naive CD8+ T cells sorted from blood. These receptors were collected from a man aged 30 to 39 in good health.

With regard to this clone: Mismatch with germline at one junction end may stem from a read error. The chain carries TRBV5-6 and TRBJ2-7, with 10 bases that match TRBD2. Germline V gene lookup returns CDR1 SGHDT and CDR2 YYEEEE. The CDR3 is made up of 15 amino acids. DNA for the CDR3: TGTGCCAGCAGCCCGGGAGGGGCTAGCGGGAGATTGGTACGTTTC. It is translated as CASSPGGASGRLVRF.

This chain uses TRBV20-1 with TRBJ2-7; tentative D call: TRBD1 (6 bases). This CDR3 spans 11 amino acids. CDR1 and CDR2 from the germline V gene are DFQATT and SNEGSKA (reference sequence). V lost 4 bases and J lost 5, with 9 bases in between. Here the CDR3 DNA reads TGCAGTGCTATACGGGACAACGAGCAGTACTTC. Translating gives CSAIRDNEQYF.

Comment on this clone: Additional DNA sequences in this sample encode the identical CDR3. J is TRBJ2-1 and V is TRBV19, with TRBD2 as a possible D gene (5 bases). CDR1 and CDR2 (germline): LNHDA, SQIVND (reference sequence). V was pared by 3 bases and J by 0 bases, with 9 bases between. This CDR3 has 15 amino acids. The CDR3 DNA reads TGTGCCAGTAGTATGCTCGGGAACTCCTACAATGAGCAGTTCTTC. It specifies CASSMLGNSYNEQFF.

This chain joins TRBV29-1 and TRBJ2-7; 8 positions agree with TRBD2. The V and J ends lost 4 bases and 4 bases, in that order; junction bases with no gene match: 6. The length of the CDR3 is 13 residues. Germline assignment: CDR1 SQVTM and CDR2 ANQGSEA. The CDR3 nucleotides read TGCAGCGTTGCCAGCGGGAGCTCGTACGAGCAGTACTTC. This sequence encodes CSVASGSSYEQYF.

This sequence joins TRBV11-2 and TRBJ2-7; 7 bases map to TRBD2. The CDR3 covers 19 residues. CDR1 SGHAT and CDR2 FQNNGV come from the germline V gene. The J segment lost 0 bases and the V segment lost 0 bases, leaving 14 bases of the junction unmatched. The CDR3 DNA reads TGTGCCAGCAGCTTAGACAATTTCGATAGCGGGTTGAGCTCCTACGAGCAGTACTTC. Residues: CASSLDNFDSGLSSYEQYF.

The chain employs TRBV6-5 and TRBJ1-3; TRBD1 matches 7 bases. The CDR3 contains 16 residues. Germline V gives CDR1 MNHEY, CDR2 SVGAGI. Losses at the gene ends were 4 bases for V and 0 bases for J; bases not matched to a gene: 6. The CDR3 region has the DNA TGTGCCAGCAGTTGGTCAGGGGGGTCCTCTGGAAACACCATATATTTT. The encoded protein is CASSWSGGSSGNTIYF.

The chain carries TRBV10-2 and TRBJ1-1; TRBD1 aligns across 12 bases. The CDR3 length is 12 residues. Germline V gene lookup returns CDR1 WSHSY and CDR2 SAAADI. J was trimmed by 11 bases and V by 8 bases; bases with no gene match: 6. CDR3 sequence reads: CASEGQGAEAFF. CDR3 bases: TGCGCCAGCGAGGGACAGGGGGCCGAGGCTTTCTTT.

The chain links TRBV1 to TRBJ2-1; TRBD1, the table's D call, lacks a check against the DNA. TRBV1 is a known pseudogene. This CDR3 contains 16 residues. CDR3 loop: CTSSQATGKVGNEQFF. The CDR3 DNA follows: TGCACCAGCAGCCAAGCGACAGGTAAAGTAGGCAATGAGCAGTTCTTC.

The chain is built from TRBV6-6 and TRBJ2-7, with TRBD2 matching over 10 bases. With V trimmed by 2 bases and J by 4 bases, 2 bases remained unmatched. Germline CDR1 is MNHNY and CDR2 is SVGAGI (reference sequence). The CDR3 has 14 amino acids. DNA for the CDR3: TGTGCCAGCAGTTACCTAGCGGGAGTGTACGAGCAGTACTTC. Encoded protein: CASSYLAGVYEQYF.

The CDR3 sequence: CASSQGGGYQETQYF. In nucleotides, the CDR3 is TGTGCCAGCAGCCAAGGGGGGGGGTACCAAGAGACCCAGTACTTC. The chain links TRBV14 to TRBJ2-5; 7 nucleotides agree with TRBD2. Germline assignment: CDR1 SGHDN and CDR2 FVKESK. CDR3 length: 15 amino acids. After removal of 1 base from V and 0 bases from J, the junction contained 2 bases not matched to a gene.

As DNA, the CDR3 is TGCGCCAGCAGCCAAGGGGGACAGGTGCCTGAAGCTTTCTTT. Translating gives CASSQGGQVPEAFF. This chain joins TRBV4-1 and TRBJ1-1; 8 positions agree with TRBD1. CDR3 length: 14 residues. With 1 base clipped from V and 6 bases from J, the junction kept 4 bases outside the gene matches. Germline values: CDR1 MGHRA, CDR2 YSYEKL.

This clone showed up just once. V and J are TRBV30 and TRBJ1-1; 9 nucleotides line up with TRBD1. Trimming removed 1 base from V and 3 bases from J; junction bases left unmatched: 6. Germline CDR1 reads GTSNPN; CDR2 reads SVGIG (reference sequence). The CDR3 extends over 15 amino acids. The CDR3 coding sequence is TGTGCCTGGAGTGAGGGACAGGGTCTGGACACTGAAGCTTTCTTT. Encoded protein: CAWSEGQGLDTEAFF.

This chain uses TRBV6-5 with TRBJ1-1; weak D call: TRBD1 (5 bases). Germline assignment: CDR1 MNHEY and CDR2 SVGAGI. The CDR3 spans 14 residues. V shed 2 bases and J shed 5 bases, with 12 bases lying between them. CDR3 in amino acids: CASSYQGEWTEAFF. CDR3 DNA sequence: TGTGCCAGCAGTTACCAGGGAGAGTGGACTGAAGCTTTCTTT.

This chain links TRBV4-1 with TRBJ1-5, with D maybe TRBD1 (5 bases). Looked up from germline, CDR1 is MGHRA and CDR2 is YSYEKL. V was cut by 2 bases and J by 4 bases, with 12 bases left in between. The CDR3 length is 15 residues. DNA of the CDR3: TGCGCCAGCAGCCAACTGCAGGGAAAAAATCAGCCCCAGCATTTT. It specifies CASSQLQGKNQPQHF.